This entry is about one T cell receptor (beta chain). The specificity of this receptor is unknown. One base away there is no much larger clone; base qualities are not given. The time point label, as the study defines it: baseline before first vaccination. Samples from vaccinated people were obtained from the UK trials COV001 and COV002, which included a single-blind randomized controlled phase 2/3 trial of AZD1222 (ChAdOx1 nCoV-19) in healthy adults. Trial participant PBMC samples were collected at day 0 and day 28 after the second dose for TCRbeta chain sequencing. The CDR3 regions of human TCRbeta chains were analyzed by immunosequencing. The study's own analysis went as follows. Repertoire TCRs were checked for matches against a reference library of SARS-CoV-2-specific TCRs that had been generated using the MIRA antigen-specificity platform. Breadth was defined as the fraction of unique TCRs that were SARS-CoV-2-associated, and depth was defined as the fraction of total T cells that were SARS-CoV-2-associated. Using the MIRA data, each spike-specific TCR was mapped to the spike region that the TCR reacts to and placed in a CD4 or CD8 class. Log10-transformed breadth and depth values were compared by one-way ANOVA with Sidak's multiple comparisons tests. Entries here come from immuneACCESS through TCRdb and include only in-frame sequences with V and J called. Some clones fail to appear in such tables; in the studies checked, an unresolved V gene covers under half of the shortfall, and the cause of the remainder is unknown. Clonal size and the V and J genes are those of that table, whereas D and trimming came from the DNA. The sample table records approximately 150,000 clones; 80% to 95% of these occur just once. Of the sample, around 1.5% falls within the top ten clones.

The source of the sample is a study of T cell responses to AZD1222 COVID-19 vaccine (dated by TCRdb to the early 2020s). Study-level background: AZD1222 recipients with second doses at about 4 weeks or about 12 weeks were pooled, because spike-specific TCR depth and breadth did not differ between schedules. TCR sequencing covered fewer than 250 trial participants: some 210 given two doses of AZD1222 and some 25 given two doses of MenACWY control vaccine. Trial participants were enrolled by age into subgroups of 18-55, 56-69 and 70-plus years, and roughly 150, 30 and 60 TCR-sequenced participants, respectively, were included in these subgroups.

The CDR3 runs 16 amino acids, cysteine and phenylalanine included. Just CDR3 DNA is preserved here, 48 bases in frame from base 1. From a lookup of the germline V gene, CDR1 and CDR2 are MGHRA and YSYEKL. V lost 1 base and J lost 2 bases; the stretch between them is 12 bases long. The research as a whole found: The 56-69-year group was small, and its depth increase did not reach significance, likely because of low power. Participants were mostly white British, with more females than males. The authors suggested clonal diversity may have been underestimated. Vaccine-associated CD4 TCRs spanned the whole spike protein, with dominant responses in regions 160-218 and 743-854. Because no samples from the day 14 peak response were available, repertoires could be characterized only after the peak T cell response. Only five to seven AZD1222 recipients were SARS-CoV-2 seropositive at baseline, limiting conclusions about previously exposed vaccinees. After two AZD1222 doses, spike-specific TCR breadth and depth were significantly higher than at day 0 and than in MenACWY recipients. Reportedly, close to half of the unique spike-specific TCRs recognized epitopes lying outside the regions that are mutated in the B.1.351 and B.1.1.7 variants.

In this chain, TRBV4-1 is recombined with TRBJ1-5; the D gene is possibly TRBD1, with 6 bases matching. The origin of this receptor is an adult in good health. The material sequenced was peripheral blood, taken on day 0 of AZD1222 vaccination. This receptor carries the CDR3 CASSQGTGWGNQPQHF. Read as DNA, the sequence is TGCGCCAGCAGCCAAGGAACAGGGTGGGGCAATCAGCCCCAGCATTTT.